This T cell receptor (beta chain) was retrieved from a study of response to subunit inactivated influenza vaccine. Overall study findings and caveats: It was suggested by the authors that few new T cells are recruited by each seasonal influenza vaccination.

Turning to this clonotype: Its specificity is unknown.

The CDR3 loop spans 17 amino acids. Trimming cost V 3 bases and J 2 bases; bases outside gene matches: 9. CDR1 and CDR2 from the germline V gene are LGHNA and YNFKEQ. TCRdb ran MiXCR on the RT-PCR reads and lists one entry per CDR3 protein. The data show roughly 160,000 distinct CDR3 sequences, about a tenth seen once. The clonotype was recovered from a man aged 45 to 65 who received an inactivated influenza vaccine. The V and J genes are TRBV4-2 and TRBJ2-7; 11 bases map to TRBD2. The sequences come from non-naive T cells sorted from PBMCs, collected roughly 46 days after vaccination. The chain's CDR3 is CASSHSGGAVRTYEQYF. CDR3 sequence (DNA): TGTGCCAGCAGCCATAGCGGGGGGGCCGTCCGTACCTACGAGCAGTACTTC.